The 13 T cell receptor beta chains presented below share a single source sample, sequenced in a study of T cell repertoires in cytomegalovirus infection (dated by TCRdb to the late 2010s). Which antigens these TCRs recognize remains unknown. The reads were generated on an Illumina HiSeq 1500. TCRdb itself trimmed the public reads at Q25 with fastp, ran MiXCR and retained productive beta chains. Rows merge per CDR3 protein into single entries with the most common DNA and genes. This sample gives roughly 860,000 distinct CDR3 sequences in total; 30% to 35% of them show up just once. 9.5% to 15% of the sample comes from the top ten. The treatment or condition label corresponds to: in vitro stimulation with specific CMV peptide epitopes to enrich CMV-specific T cells. Source: cultured CD8+ T cells from PBMCs, taken from culture after CMV antigen stimulation. The receptors stem from a human donor in good health (CMV status not recorded). Some clones in this sample may be carry-over from other donors' samples.

V is TRBV7-4 and J is TRBJ1-2; maybe TRBD1 (6 bases). Germline values: CDR1 SGHVT, CDR2 SQSDAQ. There are 16 residues in the CDR3. With 1 base removed from V and 5 bases from J, the gap between germline ends came to 17 bases. CDR3 amino acids: CASSLGGQGIRYGYTF. The CDR3 nucleotides are TGTGCCAGCAGCTTAGGAGGCCAGGGGATACGGTATGGCTACACCTTC.

The V gene is TRBV6-6, the J gene TRBJ2-7, with unresolved D. CDR1 and CDR2 (germline): MNHNY, SVGAGI (reference sequence). The germline V and J ends were trimmed by 4 bases and 0 bases, with 10 bases remaining between them. This CDR3 region has 14 residues. CDR3 sequence reads: CASSFQDSSYEQYV. In nucleotides, the CDR3 is TGTGCCAGCAGTTTCCAGGATAGCTCCTACGAGCAGTACGTC.

The J gene is TRBJ1-2, the V gene TRBV27; a possible D gene is TRBD1 (5 bases). In germline, CDR1 is MNHEY, CDR2 SMNVEV (reference sequence). This CDR3 has 16 residues. Between the trimmed V and J ends, which lost 2 bases and 4 bases, there was a span of 17 bases. CDR3 in DNA: TGTGCCAGCAGTTTAAGCATGGGGGAAAGTAGCTATGGCTACACCTTC. As protein: CASSLSMGESSYGYTF.

The rearrangement joins TRBV27 to TRBJ2-1, with D unclear. The CDR3 sequence is 14 residues long. The V end was cut by 3 bases, the J end by 0 bases, with 6 bases between. The germline CDR1 and CDR2 sequences are MNHEY and SMNVEV (reference sequence). The CDR3 sequence: CASSLKISYNEQFF. CDR3 sequence (DNA): TGTGCCAGCAGTTTGAAAATCTCCTACAATGAGCAGTTCTTC.

This clonotype was recorded many times. This chain uses TRBV12-3 or TRBV12-4 with TRBJ1-5; D unresolved. V lost 6 bases and J lost 0, with 12 bases in between. This CDR3 has 15 residues. CDR3 amino acids: CASSPGPYSNQPQHF. The CDR3, as DNA: TGTGCCAGCAGCCCTGGACCGTATAGCAATCAGCCCCAGCATTTT.

The sample holds a few counts of this clonotype. This chain joins TRBV28 and TRBJ2-1; 9 bases map to TRBD2. With 3 bases clipped from V and 8 bases from J, the junction kept 11 bases outside the gene matches. CDR3 length equals 16 residues. Germline-derived CDR1 and CDR2 are MDHEN and SYDVKM. The DNA of the CDR3 is TGTGCCAGCAGTTTTGGCGGGGGGGCTCCTAGCTATGAGCAGTTCTTC. Translated, it gives CASSFGGGAPSYEQFF. The full variable domain, its missing parts supplied by reference TRBV28 and TRBJ2-1, is DVKVTQSSRYLVKRTGEKVFLECVQDMDHENMFWYRQDPGLGLRLIYFSYDVKMKEKGDIPEGYSVSREKKERFSLILESASTNQTSMYLCASSFGGGAPSYEQFFGPGTRLTVL.

This clonotype occurred a few times. An end of the junction differs from the germline gene, which may be a read error. V and J are TRBV7-7 and TRBJ2-1; TRBD2 is a possible D gene (7 bases). Germline V CDR1 and CDR2: SSHAT, FNYEAQ (reference sequence). The CDR3 sequence is 15 residues long. In nucleotides, the CDR3 is TGTGCTAGCAGTGGGGGGGGGGCCCAGCCCAATGAGCAGTTCTTC. It yields the protein CASSGGGAQPNEQFF.

This chain joins TRBV27 and TRBJ2-3; perhaps TRBD2 as D (5 bases). The V gene lost 8 bases and the J gene lost 0 bases, with 21 bases spanning the gap. The CDR3 extends over 17 amino acids. Germline V gene lookup returns CDR1 MNHEY and CDR2 SMNVEV (reference sequence). The CDR3 is CASGAFLGLSSTDTQYF. The CDR3 coding sequence is TGTGCCAGCGGTGCGTTCCTAGGACTTTCAAGCACAGATACGCAGTATTTT.

The chain is built from TRBV24-1 and TRBJ2-3, with unresolved D. Deletions cut 4 bases from V and 0 bases from J, with 4 bases between. The CDR3 spans 13 residues. Germline assignment: CDR1 KGHDR and CDR2 SFDVKD. The CDR3 DNA follows: TGTGCCACCAGTGACTACAGCACAGATACGCAGTATTTT. It codes for CATSDYSTDTQYF.

J is TRBJ2-2 and V is TRBV11-2; D not certain. V gave up 4 bases and J gave up 7 bases, with 10 bases separating them. The CDR3 contains 13 residues. From germline, CDR1 is SGHAT and CDR2 FQNNGV. CDR3 coding DNA: TGTGCCAGCAGCTCTAAGGGATACGGGGAGCTGTTTTTT. It translates to CASSSKGYGELFF.

In its sample, this clonotype was seen many times. The chain uses TRBV7-8 and TRBJ2-5; TRBD2 is a possible D gene (6 bases). The germline CDR1 and CDR2 sequences are SGHVS and FQNEAQ. The CDR3 is made up of 15 amino acids. The V gene lost 2 bases and the J gene lost 1 base, with 11 bases spanning the gap. The chain's CDR3 is CASSLWGDAQETQYF. In DNA, the CDR3 is TGTGCCAGCAGCTTATGGGGGGACGCCCAAGAGACCCAGTACTTC.

The chain has TRBV6-5 and TRBJ2-2; 12 bases agree with TRBD1. Per germline, CDR1 MNHEY and CDR2 SVGAGI. The CDR3 length is 19 residues. Germline trimming cut 0 bases from V and 2 bases from J; bases unmatched to any gene: 7. The CDR3 loop is CASSYSSMGQGANTGELFF. CDR3 DNA sequence: TGTGCCAGCAGTTACTCATCGATGGGACAGGGGGCCAACACCGGGGAGCTGTTTTTT.

This clonotype was counted ten times or more. CDR3 nucleotide sequence: TGCGCCAGCAGCCAAGGGACAGCTAACTATGGCTACACCTTC. Its translation: CASSQGTANYGYTF. The gene calls are TRBV4-1 and TRBJ1-2, with a weak D call TRBD1 (6 bases). From germline, CDR1 is MGHRA and CDR2 YSYEKL. The CDR3 runs to 14 residues. Deletions cut 1 base from V and 0 bases from J, with 6 bases between.